These 9 T cell receptor beta chains originate from one sample sequenced in a study of T cells after yellow fever vaccination. Using its own MiXCR run on the 5' RACE reads, TCRdb lists one record per CDR3 protein. The sample contains roughly 340,000 distinct CDR3 sequences, about 8.7% of which appear only once. The material was PBMCs, obtained on the day of the first yellow fever vaccination. These receptors were collected from a man aged 18-30 years who received the YFV17D yellow fever vaccine.

With regard to this clonotype: A much bigger clone sits one base away, suggesting this may be a read error. The chain combines TRBV5-1 with TRBJ2-1; perhaps D is TRBD1 or TRBD2 (5 bases each). The germline gives CDR1 SGHRS, CDR2 YFSETQ. Deletions cut 3 bases from V and 2 bases from J, with 6 bases between. This CDR3 has 13 residues. CDR3 amino acids: CASSWGTYNEQFF. CDR3 DNA sequence: TGCGCCAGCAGCTGGGGGACCTACAATGAGCAGTTCTTC.

The V gene is TRBV10-3, the J gene TRBJ2-1; D is undetermined. Germline loops: CDR1 ENHRY, CDR2 SYGVKD. Trimming shortened V by 6 bases and J by 11 bases, and 8 bases separated the two germline ends. The CDR3 sequence is 10 residues long. The CDR3 coding sequence is TGTGCCATCAGATCGTATAAGCAGTTCTTC. Protein sequence: CAIRSYKQFF.

This clonotype was detected many times. The rearrangement links TRBV5-1 to TRBJ2-2; D might be TRBD1 (5 bases). Germline V gene data show CDR1 as SGHRS and CDR2 as YFSETQ. The CDR3 consists of 17 residues. V lost 3 bases and J 2 bases, leaving 17 bases between the germline ends. CDR3 amino acids: CASSYTPRGHNTGELFF. The CDR3 nucleotides are TGCGCCAGCAGCTATACCCCGAGAGGACACAACACCGGGGAGCTGTTTTTT.

This clonotype appeared a few times. The chain employs TRBV11-2 and TRBJ2-2; possible D gene TRBD1, 6 bases. CDR3 length: 13 residues. V lost 6 bases, J lost 6 bases, and 11 bases lay in between. The V gene's germline CDR1 is SGHAT and CDR2 FQNNGV. Here the CDR3 reads CASRQQGAGELFF. In DNA, the CDR3 is TGTGCCAGCAGACAACAGGGAGCCGGGGAGCTGTTTTTT.

This clonotype was seen more than once but under ten times. The chain joins TRBV29-1 to TRBJ1-1; the D is unclear. The CDR3 length is 11 residues. V was shortened by 3 bases and J by 5 bases, with 7 bases between the two germline ends. CDR1 SQVTM and CDR2 ANQGSEA come from the germline V gene. CDR3 nucleotides: TGCAGCGTTGAGACGGTTACTGAAGCTTTCTTT. Translating it yields CSVETVTEAFF.

The J gene is TRBJ1-6, the V gene TRBV6-1, with D hard to call. Trimming pared 2 bases from V and 4 bases from J, leaving 0 bases between. Germline CDR1 reads MNHNS; CDR2 reads SASEGT. The CDR3 is 12 residues long. CDR3 DNA: TGTGCCAGCAGTGAATATAATTCACCCCTCCACTTT. Translation: CASSEYNSPLHF.

The chain links TRBV7-2 to TRBJ2-5; 7 nucleotides align to TRBD2. The CDR3 totals 16 residues. The germline CDR1 and CDR2 sequences are SGHTA and FQGNSA. The V and J ends lost 2 bases and 5 bases, in that order; junction bases with no gene match: 11. The CDR3 bases are TGTGCCAGCAGCTTATGGTCGGGGGGACGCTTCGAGACCCAGTACTTC. Translation gives CASSLWSGGRFETQYF.

This clonotype was observed a handful of times. The V call is TRBV7-3, the J call TRBJ2-1; 10 bases match TRBD2. Trimming at V came to 1 base and at J to 7 bases, leaving 4 bases not matched to a gene. The CDR3 sequence is 15 residues long. Germline V gives CDR1 SGHTA, CDR2 FQGTGA. CDR3 amino acids: CASSLMRLAGNEQFF. The CDR3 DNA sequence: TGTGCCAGCAGCTTAATGAGACTAGCGGGTAATGAGCAGTTCTTC. Looking up the rest from reference TRBV7-3 and TRBJ2-1 gives the full variable domain: GAGVSQTPSNKVTEKGKYVELRCDPISGHTALYWYRQSLGQGPEFLIYFQGTGAADDSGLPNDRFFAVRPEGSVSTLKIQRTERGDSAVYLCASSLMRLAGNEQFFGPGTRLTVL.

In this sample, this clonotype turned up a few times. This chain links TRBV6-1 with TRBJ2-1, with D tentatively TRBD2 (6 bases). The V gene lost 9 bases and the J gene lost 9 bases, with 18 bases spanning the gap. Germline CDR1 MNHNS, CDR2 SASEGT. The CDR3 sequence is 13 residues long. The CDR3 spells CASLGGVRGEQFF. The CDR3 bases are TGTGCCAGTCTGGGCGGGGTAAGGGGTGAGCAGTTCTTC.